The 30 T cell receptor beta chains below come from one sample, sequenced in a study of PD-1 blockade in mismatch repair-deficient tumors (dated by TCRdb to 2017 to 2019). According to the study, the label for this sample's time point signals: roughly 11-day in vitro stimulation with candidate mutation-associated neoantigen peptide 1. Receptors were amplified or captured by the immunoSEQ multiplex PCR assay. Held by TCRdb, this immuneACCESS table contains in-frame sequences only and omits some clones. Under half of the omission traces to an unresolved V gene where checked; the cause of the rest is unknown. The sample includes more than 8,000 clones, with roughly 87% observed a single time. Clones ranked in the top ten supply around 15% of the sample. What these receptors recognize is not known. This specimen consisted of cells cultured in vitro, obtained from a patient treated with pembrolizumab. These receptors were obtained from an adult with mismatch repair-deficient cancer.

The V and J genes are TRBV12-5 and TRBJ1-2; D is ambiguous. The CDR3 runs 11 residues. Germline V gives CDR1 LGHNT, CDR2 FRNRAP. Between the trimmed V and J ends, which lost 1 base and 6 bases, there was a span of 3 bases. The CDR3 loop is CASGLAHGYTF. CDR3 DNA: TGTGCTAGTGGTTTGGCCCATGGCTACACCTTC.

In its sample, this clone was seen once. This chain uses TRBV7-9 with TRBJ1-2; unclear D gene. The germline gives CDR1 SEHNR, CDR2 FQNEAQ (reference sequence). This CDR3 has 12 amino acids. Trimming stripped 5 bases from V and 4 bases from J, with 8 bases between. DNA of the CDR3: TGTGCCAGCAGCGGGTCTGCCTATGGCTACACCTTC. It encodes CASSGSAYGYTF.

The J gene is TRBJ2-2, the V gene TRBV5-1; 12 bases are a match to TRBD2. Germline lookup yields CDR1 SGHRS and CDR2 YFSETQ. The CDR3 contains 15 residues. V was clipped by 5 bases and J by 6 bases; unmatched bases: 5. DNA for the CDR3: TGCGCCAGCAGTTCGACTAGCGGGAGATCCGGGGAGCTGTTTTTT. It codes for CASSSTSGRSGELFF.

This chain connects TRBV5-4 to TRBJ2-7, with D tentatively TRBD2 (5 bases). V was cut by 0 bases and J by 8 bases, with 9 bases left in between. This CDR3 has 12 amino acids. The germline V gene encodes CDR1 SGHNT and CDR2 YYREEE (reference sequence). The CDR3 here is CASSLVGSKQYF. The CDR3, as DNA: TGTGCCAGCAGCTTGGTAGGGAGTAAGCAGTACTTC.

CDR3 residues: CASSELLGAKLNTQYF. The DNA of the CDR3 is TGCGCCAGCAGCGAGCTTTTGGGGGCGAAATTGAATACGCAGTATTTT. V is TRBV5-1 and J is TRBJ2-3; D is possibly TRBD1 (6 bases). This CDR3 contains 16 residues. V was clipped by 4 bases and J by 7 bases, with 22 bases between them. Germline V gene lookup returns CDR1 SGHRS and CDR2 YFSETQ.

This clone was observed a single time. The V gene is TRBV5-4, the J gene TRBJ1-5; TRBD1 might be the D (6 bases). Germline V CDR1 and CDR2: SGHNT, YYREEE (reference sequence). This CDR3 has 14 amino acids. The V and J ends lost 4 bases and 1 base respectively, with 9 bases between them. Written as DNA, the CDR3 is TGTGCCAGCAGCCTTGACAGGAGCAATCAGCCCCAGCATTTT. Its translation: CASSLDRSNQPQHF.

The CDR3 sequence: CASSPGQGKVYEQYF. The CDR3, as DNA: TGTGCCAGCAGCCCCGGACAGGGGAAGGTCTACGAGCAGTACTTC. The chain is built from TRBV7-9 and TRBJ2-7, with 9 bases aligning to TRBD1. With 5 bases clipped from V and 3 bases from J, the junction kept 8 bases outside the gene matches. The CDR3 consists of 15 residues. CDR1 is SEHNR, CDR2 FQNEAQ, per germline (reference sequence).

V gene TRBV7-6 combines with J gene TRBJ2-7, with 8 bases identical to TRBD2. V gave up 0 bases and J gave up 2 bases; unmatched junction bases: 3. The germline CDR1 and CDR2 sequences are SGHVS and FNYEAQ. The CDR3 has 15 amino acids. The CDR3 protein is CASSLATSAPYEQYF. CDR3 nucleotides: TGTGCCAGCAGCTTAGCGACTAGCGCGCCCTACGAGCAGTACTTC. The whole variable domain, remainder taken from reference TRBV7-6 and TRBJ2-7, is GAGVSQSPRYKVTKRGQDVALRCDPISGHVSLYWYRQALGQGPEFLTYFNYEAQQDKSGLPNDRFSAERPEGSISTLTIQRTEQRDSAMYRCASSLATSAPYEQYFGPGTRLTVT.

This chain uses TRBV11-2 with TRBJ2-5; 9 bases match TRBD1. The CDR3 consists of 14 residues. CDR1 is SGHAT and CDR2 is FQNNGV in the germline V gene. The J segment lost 4 bases and the V segment lost 3 bases, leaving 3 bases of the junction unmatched. The CDR3, as DNA: TGTGCCAGCAGCTTGGACAGGGGCCGAGAGACCCAGTACTTC. Protein: CASSLDRGRETQYF.

J is TRBJ1-1 and V is TRBV28; D gene uncertain. CDR3 length: 13 residues. Germline V lookup: CDR1 MDHEN, CDR2 SYDVKM. V was shortened by 5 bases and J by 1 base, with 8 bases between the two germline ends. CDR3 region: CASSRNWNTEAFF. CDR3 bases: TGTGCCAGCAGTCGCAACTGGAACACTGAAGCTTTCTTT.

This clone was seen a few times. The chain combines TRBV6-1 with TRBJ2-1; 9 nucleotides line up with TRBD2. The CDR3 length is 16 residues. Losses at the gene ends were 3 bases for V and 9 bases for J; bases not matched to a gene: 12. The V gene's germline CDR1 is MNHNS and CDR2 SASEGT. For the CDR3, the DNA is TGTGCCAGCAGTGAGGGTAGCGGGAGAATTTGGGTTGAGCAGTTCTTC. This gives the protein CASSEGSGRIWVEQFF.

The V call is TRBV30, the J call TRBJ1-1, with D possibly being TRBD1 (5 bases). CDR1 and CDR2 from the germline V gene are GTSNPN and SVGIG (reference sequence). V lost 4 bases and J lost 3, with 18 bases in between. This CDR3 region has 15 residues. Written as DNA, the CDR3 is TGTGCCTGGAAAGGGGCCCTCGGGTTTTACACTGAAGCTTTCTTT. It codes for CAWKGALGFYTEAFF.

The chain recombines TRBV27 with TRBJ2-7; TRBD2 matches 10 bases. From germline, CDR1 is MNHEY and CDR2 SMNVEV (reference sequence). Unmatched junction bases numbered 12, after V lost 6 bases and J lost 4 bases. This CDR3 has 16 amino acids. DNA of the CDR3: TGTGCCAGCAGCCTCGTCAAGCGGGAGGGCCTATACGAGCAGTACTTC. The encoded protein is CASSLVKREGLYEQYF.

The chain couples TRBV6-6 to TRBJ1-2; perhaps TRBD1 as D (6 bases). The CDR3 covers 13 residues. V was pared by 2 bases and J by 6 bases, with 10 bases between. Germline CDR1 MNHNY, CDR2 SVGAGI (reference sequence). The CDR3, as DNA: TGTGCCAGCAGTTACGGGGGGGCCCATGGCTACACCTTC. Amino acid sequence: CASSYGGAHGYTF.

This chain joins TRBV5-1 and TRBJ2-3; maybe TRBD2 (6 bases). The CDR3 length is 16 residues. Germline V gene lookup returns CDR1 SGHRS and CDR2 YFSETQ. Trimming shortened V by 7 bases and J by 0 bases, and 18 bases separated the two germline ends. CDR3 protein: CASSLALAMSTDTQYF. CDR3 coding DNA: TGCGCCAGCTCCCTAGCCCTAGCGATGAGCACAGATACGCAGTATTTT. The complete variable domain, with remaining parts taken from reference TRBV5-1 and TRBJ2-3, reads KAGVTQTPRYLIKTRGQQVTLSCSPISGHRSVSWYQQTPGQGLQFLFEYFSETQRNKGNFPGRFSGRQFSNSRSEMNVSTLELGDSALYLCASSLALAMSTDTQYFGPGTRLTVL.

The chain has TRBV5-1 and TRBJ1-4, with D perhaps TRBD1 (5 bases). V lost 0 bases and J lost 11, with 17 bases in between. This CDR3 has 15 residues. Per the germline V gene, CDR1 is SGHRS and CDR2 is YFSETQ. CDR3 protein: CASSLAGTRLGKLFF. For the CDR3, the DNA is TGCGCCAGCAGCTTGGCCGGGACCCGTCTCGGGAAACTGTTTTTT.

This clone was counted only a few times. V and J are TRBV5-1 and TRBJ1-6; the D is unclear. Germline V gene data show CDR1 as SGHRS and CDR2 as YFSETQ. This CDR3 is 16 amino acids long. V lost 5 bases, J lost 1 base, and 13 bases lay in between. The CDR3 nucleotides read TGCGCCAGCAGGACCTGGGGAGAGTCCTATAATTCACCCCTCCACTTT. Translated, it gives CASRTWGESYNSPLHF.

DNA of the CDR3: TGTGCCAGCAGCTTAGGCCCTAGCGAACCTGCCCGCTACAATGAGCAGTTCTTC. Encoded protein: CASSLGPSEPARYNEQFF. V gene TRBV7-2 combines with J gene TRBJ2-1, with D possibly matching TRBD2 (6 bases). This CDR3 has 18 residues. The V gene lost 1 base and the J gene lost 3 bases, with 19 bases spanning the gap. The V gene's germline CDR1 is SGHTA and CDR2 FQGNSA.

The CDR3 region is CASIGDSGNTIYF. The CDR3 DNA sequence: TGCGCCAGCATTGGAGACTCTGGAAACACCATATATTTT. The chain has TRBV10-2 and TRBJ1-3; D gene unclear. The V end was cut by 7 bases, the J end by 0 bases, with 7 bases between. This CDR3 region has 13 residues. CDR1 and CDR2 (germline): WSHSY, SAAADI.

The V and J genes are TRBV4-1 and TRBJ2-5, with D unresolved. The CDR3 is made up of 15 amino acids. V gave up 0 bases and J gave up 3 bases, with 11 bases separating them. Germline CDR1 MGHRA, CDR2 YSYEKL. CDR3 region: CASSQDGRVEETQYF. Written as DNA, the CDR3 is TGCGCCAGCAGCCAAGACGGTCGGGTAGAAGAGACCCAGTACTTC.

On this clone itself: This same CDR3 is encoded by further DNA sequences in the sample. The genes are TRBV7-3 and TRBJ1-1; 7 bases match TRBD1. CDR3 length: 14 residues. J gave up 3 bases and V 0 bases, and 1 base lay outside the gene matches. From germline, CDR1 is SGHTA and CDR2 FQGTGA. The CDR3 loop reads CASSLTGGDTEAFF. The CDR3 DNA follows: TGTGCCAGCAGCTTAACAGGGGGCGACACTGAAGCTTTCTTT.

The chain carries TRBV11-1 and TRBJ2-1; 13 bases are a match to TRBD2. This CDR3 comprises 16 residues. Germline CDR1 is SGHAT and CDR2 is FQDESV (reference sequence). Trimming removed 3 bases from V and 12 bases from J; junction bases left unmatched: 11. The CDR3 nucleotides read TGTGCCAGCAGCTTCGGACTAGCGGGAGCGGGGTGGTGGCAGTTCTTC. Translating it yields CASSFGLAGAGWWQFF. Full variable domain (missing parts from reference TRBV11-1 and TRBJ2-1): EAEVAQSPRYKITEKSQAVAFWCDPISGHATLYWYRQILGQGPELLVQFQDESVVDDSQLPKDRFSAERLKGVDSTLKIQPAELGDSAMYLCASSFGLAGAGWWQFFGPGTRLTVL.

The genes are TRBV30 and TRBJ1-5; 7 bases match TRBD1. V shed 3 bases, J shed 0 bases, and the junction held 5 bases outside the gene matches. Germline V gene lookup returns CDR1 GTSNPN and CDR2 SVGIG (reference sequence). The CDR3 sequence is 15 residues long. The CDR3 is CAWSSDRVSNQPQHF. The CDR3 coding sequence is TGTGCCTGGAGCTCTGACAGGGTTAGCAATCAGCCCCAGCATTTT.

The chain has TRBV4-1 and TRBJ1-5; tentatively, D is TRBD1 (5 bases). The length of the CDR3 is 15 residues. V was trimmed by 5 bases and J by 4 bases, leaving 15 bases between them. Germline-derived CDR1 and CDR2 are MGHRA and YSYEKL. CDR3 protein: CASSLSGAINQPQHF. CDR3 bases: TGCGCCAGCAGCTTATCCGGGGCCATTAATCAGCCCCAGCATTTT.

This clone was detected only once. The chain joins TRBV5-1 to TRBJ1-3; possible D gene TRBD1, 6 bases. Trimming took 3 bases from V and 0 from J, leaving 7 bases between them. This CDR3 is 14 amino acids long. Looked up from germline, CDR1 is SGHRS and CDR2 is YFSETQ. CDR3 residues: CASSSGASGNTIYF. CDR3 bases: TGCGCCAGCAGCTCGGGGGCCTCTGGAAACACCATATATTTT.

J is TRBJ2-7 and V is TRBV11-1; TRBD2 agrees at 12 bases. V lost 5 bases and J lost 5; bases outside the gene matches: 16. The CDR3 runs 18 residues. Germline loops: CDR1 SGHAT, CDR2 FQDESV (reference sequence). CDR3 DNA sequence: TGTGCCAGCAGCCCGAAAATGAAAACTAGCGGGAGGACCCACGAGCAGTACTTC. It yields the protein CASSPKMKTSGRTHEQYF.

The V call is TRBV20-1, the J call TRBJ2-5, with D unclear. This CDR3 contains 11 residues. Between the trimmed V and J ends, which lost 3 bases and 1 base, there was a span of 3 bases. Germline CDR1 is DFQATT and CDR2 is SNEGSKA (reference sequence). The CDR3 loop reads CSARGQETQYF. DNA of the CDR3: TGCAGTGCTAGGGGCCAAGAGACCCAGTACTTC.

This sequence joins TRBV4-1 and TRBJ2-7; unclear D gene. V lost 0 bases, J lost 4 bases, and 7 bases lay in between. From germline, CDR1 is MGHRA and CDR2 YSYEKL. This CDR3 is 13 amino acids long. The CDR3 DNA reads TGCGCCAGCAGCCAAGATCAGAATTACGAGCAGTACTTC. Protein: CASSQDQNYEQYF.

This clone has just a few counts. The sample contains more than one DNA sequence encoding this CDR3. The genes are TRBV5-1 and TRBJ2-1; D could derive from TRBD1 or TRBD2 (5 bases each). Per germline, CDR1 SGHRS and CDR2 YFSETQ. Trimming removed 0 bases at V and 10 bases at J, with 14 bases between. CDR3 length equals 14 residues. CDR3: CASSLVGGTYEQFF. DNA for the CDR3: TGCGCCAGCAGCTTGGTTGGGGGAACTTACGAGCAGTTCTTC.

The chain has TRBV19 and TRBJ1-1, with a tentative D call TRBD1 (6 bases). Germline lookup yields CDR1 LNHDA and CDR2 SQIVND (reference sequence). V was cut by 5 bases and J by 1 base, with 14 bases left in between. This CDR3 is built from 15 residues. The CDR3 loop reads CASSFGQNPNTEAFF. The CDR3 DNA reads TGTGCCAGTAGTTTCGGACAGAATCCGAACACTGAAGCTTTCTTT.